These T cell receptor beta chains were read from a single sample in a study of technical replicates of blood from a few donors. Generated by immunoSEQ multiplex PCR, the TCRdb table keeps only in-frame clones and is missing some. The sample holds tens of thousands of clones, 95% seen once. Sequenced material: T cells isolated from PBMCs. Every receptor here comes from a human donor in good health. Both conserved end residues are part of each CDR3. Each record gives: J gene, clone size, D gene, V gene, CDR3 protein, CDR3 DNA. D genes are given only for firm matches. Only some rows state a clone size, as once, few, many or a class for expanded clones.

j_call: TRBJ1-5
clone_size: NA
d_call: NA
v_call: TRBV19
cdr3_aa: CASSIGGPQHF
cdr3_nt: TGTGCCAGTAGTATAGGAGGGCCCCAGCATTTT

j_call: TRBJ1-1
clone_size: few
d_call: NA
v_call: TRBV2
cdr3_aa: CASSEIRGTEAFF
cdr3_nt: TGTGCCAGCAGTGAGATTCGGGGAACTGAAGCTTTCTTT

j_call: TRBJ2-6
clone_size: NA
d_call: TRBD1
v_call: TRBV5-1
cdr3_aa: CASSYGQGAGANVLTF
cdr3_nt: TGCGCCAGCAGTTACGGACAGGGGGCTGGGGCCAACGTCCTGACTTTC

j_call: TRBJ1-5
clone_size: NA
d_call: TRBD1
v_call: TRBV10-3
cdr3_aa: CAISDGDRGSGNQPQHF
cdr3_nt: TGTGCCATCAGTGACGGGGACAGGGGATCTGGCAATCAGCCCCAGCATTTT

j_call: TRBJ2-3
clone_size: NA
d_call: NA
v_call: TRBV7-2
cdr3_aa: CASSPSVVGQYF
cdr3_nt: TGTGCCAGCAGCCCGAGTGTGGTTGGGCAGTATTTT

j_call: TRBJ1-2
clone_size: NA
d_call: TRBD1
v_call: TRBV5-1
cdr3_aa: CASSFIGQGANGDYGYTF
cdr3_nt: TGCGCCAGCAGCTTTATAGGACAGGGGGCAAATGGCGACTATGGCTACACCTTC

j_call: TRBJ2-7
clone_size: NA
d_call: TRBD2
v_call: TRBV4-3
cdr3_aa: CASSQGSGSHYEQYF
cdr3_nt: TGCGCCAGCAGCCAAGGAAGCGGGAGCCACTACGAGCAGTACTTC

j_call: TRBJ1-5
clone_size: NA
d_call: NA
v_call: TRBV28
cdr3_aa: CASSLDSRSPQHF
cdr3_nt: TGTGCCAGCAGCCTCGACTCACGGTCCCCCCAGCATTTT

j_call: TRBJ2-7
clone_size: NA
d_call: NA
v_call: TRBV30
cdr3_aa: CAWRRGDHGEQYF
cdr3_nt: TGTGCCTGGAGACGGGGAGATCACGGAGAGCAGTACTTC

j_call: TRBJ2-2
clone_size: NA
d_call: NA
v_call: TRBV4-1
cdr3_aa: CASRPILASSTGELFF
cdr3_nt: TGCGCCAGCAGACCTATACTAGCAAGCTCCACCGGGGAGCTGTTTTTT

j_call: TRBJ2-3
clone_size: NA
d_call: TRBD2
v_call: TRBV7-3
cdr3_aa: CASSYSGIADTQYF
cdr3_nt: TGTGCCAGCAGCTACAGCGGGATCGCAGATACGCAGTATTTT

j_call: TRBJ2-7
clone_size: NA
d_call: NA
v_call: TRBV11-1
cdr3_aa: CASSQNYEQYF
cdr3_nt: TGTGCCAGCAGCCAAAATTACGAGCAGTACTTC

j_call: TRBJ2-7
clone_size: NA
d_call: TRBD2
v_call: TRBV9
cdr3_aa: CASSPKAGGGVYEQYF
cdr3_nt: TGTGCCAGCAGCCCGAAGGCCGGGGGAGGGGTCTACGAGCAGTACTTC

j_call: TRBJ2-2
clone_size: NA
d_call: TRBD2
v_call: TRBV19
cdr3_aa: CASRKLSGSNTGELFF
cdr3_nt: TGTGCCAGTAGAAAACTTAGCGGGTCGAACACCGGGGAGCTGTTTTTT

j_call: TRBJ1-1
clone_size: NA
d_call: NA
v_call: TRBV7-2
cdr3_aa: CASSLRGRGHTEAFF
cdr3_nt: TGTGCCAGCAGCTTAAGGGGCAGGGGCCACACTGAAGCTTTCTTT

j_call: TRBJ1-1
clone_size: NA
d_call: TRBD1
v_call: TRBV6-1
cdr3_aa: CASSEQKPGTGGSAFF
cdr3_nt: TGTGCCAGCAGTGAACAAAAACCCGGGACAGGGGGCTCGGCTTTCTTT

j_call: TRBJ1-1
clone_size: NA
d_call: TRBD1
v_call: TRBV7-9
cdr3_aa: CASSLGQGARTEAFF
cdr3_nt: TGTGCCAGCAGCTTAGGTCAGGGGGCGCGGACTGAAGCTTTCTTT